The 10 T cell receptor beta chains below come from one sample, sequenced in a study of CD8+CD57+ T cells in acquired aplastic anemia. The template for TCR beta VDJ and CDR3 sequence profiling was genomic DNA. One entry per CDR3 protein, called by TCRdb with MiXCR from the reads. The data hold a few hundred thousand distinct CDR3 sequences, with about a third observed a single time. The patients chosen for sequencing had shown expansion of CD8+CD57+ cells (detected by flow cytometry). Sample: sorted CD4+, CD8+, or CD8+CD57+ T cells (not recorded which) from PBMCs. These receptors were collected from a human donor with aplastic anemia.

In this sample, this clonotype turned up many times. The junction differs from germline at one of its ends, possibly a read error. The rearrangement links TRBV20-1 to TRBJ2-7; perhaps TRBD2 as D (6 bases). Per the germline V gene, CDR1 is DFQATT and CDR2 is SNEGSKA (reference sequence). The CDR3 totals 10 residues. For the CDR3, the DNA is TGCAGTGCTAGACTCGGGAGCGACCATTTC. This translates into CSARLGSDHF.

The chain has TRBV4-2 and TRBJ1-1; 7 nucleotides agree with TRBD1. CDR1 and CDR2 from the germline V gene are LGHNA and YNFKEQ. The junction had 3 bases not matched to a gene; V was cut back by 1 base and J by 7 bases. This CDR3 is built from 13 residues. CDR3 coding DNA: TGTGCCAGCAGCCAAGCGACAGGGTTTGAAGCTTTCTTT. This gives the protein CASSQATGFEAFF.

A remark on this clonotype: A much larger clone lies one base from this, so it may be a read error. The V gene is TRBV13, the J gene TRBJ1-4; D is unresolved. The germline V gene encodes CDR1 PRHDT and CDR2 FYEKMQ (reference sequence). The CDR3 spans 14 residues. Deletions cut 5 bases from V and 8 bases from J, with 15 bases between. The CDR3 is CASSRTAAREKLFF. The CDR3, as DNA: TGTGCCAGCAGCCGGACGGCGGCGAGGGAAAAACTGTTTTTT. The entire variable domain, with the rest obtained from reference TRBV13 and TRBJ1-4, is as follows: AAGVIQSPRHLIKEKRETATLKCYPIPRHDTVYWYQQGPGQDPQFLISFYEKMQSDKGSIPDRFSAQQFSDYHSELNMSSLELGDSALYFCASSRTAAREKLFFGSGTQLSVL.

This clonotype was seen repeatedly, ten times or more. V and J are TRBV10-3 and TRBJ1-1; D possibly corresponds to TRBD1 (6 bases). This CDR3 has 15 amino acids. The germline CDR1 and CDR2 sequences are ENHRY and SYGVKD. Trimming left V 4 bases short and J 2 bases short, with 14 bases between. CDR3 sequence (DNA): TGTGCCATCAGTGCTGAGACAGGACTAAACACTGAAGCTTTCTTT. Translated, it gives CAISAETGLNTEAFF.

The sample holds a few counts of this clonotype. This chain links TRBV9 with TRBJ2-7; 9 bases are shared with TRBD2. V dropped 3 bases and J dropped 2; count of bases not matched to a gene: 9. The germline CDR1 and CDR2 sequences are SGDLS and YYNGEE. The CDR3 length is 16 residues. CDR3 residues: CASSGGGIAGAYEQYF. CDR3 DNA sequence: TGTGCCAGCAGCGGTGGGGGGATAGCGGGAGCCTACGAGCAGTACTTC.

The genes are TRBV7-9 and TRBJ2-7, with D possibly TRBD2 on 7 matching bases. The germline V gene has CDR1 SEHNR and CDR2 FQNEAQ (reference sequence). The CDR3 totals 14 residues. Trimming pared 1 base from V and 3 bases from J, leaving 10 bases between. The CDR3 DNA reads as TGTGCCAGCAGCTTAGGCGGGGGCTTCTACGAGCAGTACTTC. This gives the protein CASSLGGGFYEQYF. Complete variable domain (other parts from reference TRBV7-9 and TRBJ2-7): DTGVSQNPRHKITKRGQNVTFRCDPISEHNRLYWYRQTLGQGPEFLTYFQNEAQLEKSRLLSDRFSAERPKGSFSTLEIQRTEQGDSAMYLCASSLGGGFYEQYFGPGTRLTVT.

The chain couples TRBV19 to TRBJ2-3; no reliable D call. The CDR3 spans 15 residues. The germline V gene encodes CDR1 LNHDA and CDR2 SQIVND (reference sequence). V lost 7 bases and J 0 bases, leaving 14 bases between the germline ends. The CDR3, as DNA: TGTGCCAGTATGAAATCGAGCTTAAGCACAGATACGCAGTATTTT. Translated, it gives CASMKSSLSTDTQYF. The full variable domain, with the rest looked up from reference TRBV19 and TRBJ2-3, is DGGITQSPKYLFRKEGQNVTLSCEQNLNHDAMYWYRQDPGQGLRLIYYSQIVNDFQKGDIAEGYSVSREKKESFPLTVTSAQKNPTAFYLCASMKSSLSTDTQYFGPGTRLTVL.

With respect to this clonotype: A read error is possible here, since a much larger clone lies one base away. V and J are TRBV19 and TRBJ2-5, with D perhaps TRBD1 or TRBD2 (5 bases each). Germline assignment: CDR1 LNHDA and CDR2 SQIVND (reference sequence). The CDR3 has 13 residues. CDR3 region: CASSMQVAGTQCF. The CDR3 bases are TGTGCCAGTAGCATGCAGGTCGCAGGGACCCAGTGCTTC.

The J gene is TRBJ2-7, the V gene TRBV10-3; TRBD1 aligns across 9 bases. The CDR3 extends over 14 amino acids. Germline CDR1 reads ENHRY; CDR2 reads SYGVKD. V shed 6 bases, J shed 4 bases, and the junction held 7 bases outside the gene matches. The CDR3: CAISGQGRSYEQYF. CDR3 coding DNA: TGTGCCATCAGCGGACAGGGGAGGTCTTACGAGCAGTACTTC.

This chain joins TRBV10-3 and TRBJ1-4, with D possibly being TRBD1 (6 bases). The V gene lost 3 bases and the J gene lost 8 bases, with 13 bases spanning the gap. Germline CDR1 reads ENHRY; CDR2 reads SYGVKD. This CDR3 is built from 14 residues. The CDR3 here is CAISDQPGAEKLFF. The CDR3 DNA reads as TGTGCCATCAGTGATCAACCGGGGGCAGAAAAACTGTTTTTT.